This T cell receptor beta chain emerged from a study of T-cell memory formation after mild COVID-19 (dated by TCRdb to 2020 to 2022). Notes on the research overall: TCR sequence clusters from the two donors were largely donor specific. In two donors, T-cell clones that expanded and contracted after mild COVID-19 were followed by sequencing TCRalpha and TCRbeta repertoires longitudinally. Two young, previously healthy adult volunteers, one female and one male, were included in the cohort.

The sample was run on an Illumina NovaSeq 6000. TCRalpha and TCRbeta cDNA libraries were built by 5'RACE with constant-segment primers, adding sample barcodes and unique molecular identifiers. RNA was extracted from every sample with Trizol reagent. Libraries were amplified in two PCR steps, with a second sample barcode and Illumina TruSeq adapters added in the second step. The libraries were sequenced on an Illumina NovaSeq using 2 x 150 bp paired-end reads. As for how the authors treated the data: Demultiplexing of reads and collapsing into UMI-guided consensus sequences were performed with migec v1.2.7. Using mixcr v2.1.11, UMI consensuses were aligned to TRA and TRB V and J templates and then assembled into clonotypes. Expanded or contracted clonotypes were those called significant by both edgeR and NoisET, with noise models trained on biological replicates. For edgeR calls, the thresholds were a false discovery rate-adjusted p below 0.01 and a log2 fold-change of 1. As an exploratory analysis of dynamics, max-normalized trajectories of the 1000 most abundant clonotypes were examined with PCA combined with hierarchical clustering. Each responding clone was given a CD4 or CD8 phenotype based on the CD4+ and CD8+ repertoires, which had been sequenced separately. TCRdb reworked the public reads: Q25 trimming with fastp, MiXCR clone assembly, productive beta chains retained. Every entry covers one CDR3 protein and lists the most common genes and DNA from its rows. Here the V and J calls rest on TCRdb's processing, not on the authors' analysis. Within this sample are some 340,000 distinct CDR3 sequences, with over 10% of them counted one time only. The top ten hold roughly 23% of the sample.

The sample holds many counts of this clonotype. The target of this receptor is not known. Nothing much larger sits one base from this clone, and base qualities are not available. The germline V gene yields SGHVS for CDR1 and FNYEAQ for CDR2. Including the terminal cysteine and phenylalanine, the CDR3 comprises 15 residues. CDR3 DNA is the only sequence kept; it has 45 bases, read in frame from the first base. V lost 4 bases and J lost 2 bases, and the count of bases not matched to a germline gene is 6. Ficoll-Paque density gradient centrifugation was the method used to isolate PBMCs. Results and caveats for the whole study, not just this receptor: Some responding clones were detected in pre-infection memory, suggesting pre-existing cross-reactive memory T cells joined the SARS-CoV-2 response. The study covered only a couple of mild cases, and larger cohorts including severe cases with pre-infection samples were considered necessary. Clones that contracted from day 15 to 85 showed balanced CD4/CD8 phenotypes, whereas a second wave of clones that expanded from day 15 to 37 leaned towards CD4+. Contracting CD4+ clones turned up mainly in the CM and EM memory subsets, whereas EMRA was where CD8+ clones were enriched. Whether the second-wave clones peaking on day 37 were SARS-CoV-2 specific was not confirmed.

This chain joins TRBV7-6 to TRBJ2-3; TRBD1 matches 7 bases in the middle. The source material was PBMCs or a T cell subset sorted from them (not recorded which). The receptor's source is a man aged 18 to 35 who had mild COVID-19 (a few samples of this study predate the infection). The sample titles of this study are shuffled in the database, so cell type and time point are left out; the donor was told from shared clones. This receptor has the CDR3 CASSYRQGFTDTQYF. DNA sequence: TGTGCCAGCAGCTACCGACAGGGTTTCACAGATACGCAGTATTTT.